The source of this T cell receptor (beta chain) is a study of OX40 agonist ivuxolimab in advanced cancers. About the research overall: It was ivuxolimab, an agonistic anti-OX40 (CD134) antibody, that patients were treated with.

TCRdb's table, derived via immunoSEQ multiplex PCR, lists solely in-frame clones and lacks some. The sample yields about 70,000 clones, about nine tenths seen once. Germline CDR1 is MNHNY and CDR2 is SVGAGI (reference sequence). The CDR3 is made up of 15 amino acids. Trimming left V 10 bases short and J 3 bases short, with 16 bases between. The receptor's source is an adult with an advanced solid tumor such as melanoma, head and neck, liver or kidney cancer. The starting material was CD4+ or CD8+ T cells sorted from blood, obtained in a trial of the OX40 agonist ivuxolimab. V gene TRBV6-6 combines with J gene TRBJ1-6, with D hard to call. Written as DNA, the CDR3 is TGTGCCACCGGCGGGCCAGACCTCTATAATTCACCCCTCCACTTT. Its protein product is CATGGPDLYNSPLHF.